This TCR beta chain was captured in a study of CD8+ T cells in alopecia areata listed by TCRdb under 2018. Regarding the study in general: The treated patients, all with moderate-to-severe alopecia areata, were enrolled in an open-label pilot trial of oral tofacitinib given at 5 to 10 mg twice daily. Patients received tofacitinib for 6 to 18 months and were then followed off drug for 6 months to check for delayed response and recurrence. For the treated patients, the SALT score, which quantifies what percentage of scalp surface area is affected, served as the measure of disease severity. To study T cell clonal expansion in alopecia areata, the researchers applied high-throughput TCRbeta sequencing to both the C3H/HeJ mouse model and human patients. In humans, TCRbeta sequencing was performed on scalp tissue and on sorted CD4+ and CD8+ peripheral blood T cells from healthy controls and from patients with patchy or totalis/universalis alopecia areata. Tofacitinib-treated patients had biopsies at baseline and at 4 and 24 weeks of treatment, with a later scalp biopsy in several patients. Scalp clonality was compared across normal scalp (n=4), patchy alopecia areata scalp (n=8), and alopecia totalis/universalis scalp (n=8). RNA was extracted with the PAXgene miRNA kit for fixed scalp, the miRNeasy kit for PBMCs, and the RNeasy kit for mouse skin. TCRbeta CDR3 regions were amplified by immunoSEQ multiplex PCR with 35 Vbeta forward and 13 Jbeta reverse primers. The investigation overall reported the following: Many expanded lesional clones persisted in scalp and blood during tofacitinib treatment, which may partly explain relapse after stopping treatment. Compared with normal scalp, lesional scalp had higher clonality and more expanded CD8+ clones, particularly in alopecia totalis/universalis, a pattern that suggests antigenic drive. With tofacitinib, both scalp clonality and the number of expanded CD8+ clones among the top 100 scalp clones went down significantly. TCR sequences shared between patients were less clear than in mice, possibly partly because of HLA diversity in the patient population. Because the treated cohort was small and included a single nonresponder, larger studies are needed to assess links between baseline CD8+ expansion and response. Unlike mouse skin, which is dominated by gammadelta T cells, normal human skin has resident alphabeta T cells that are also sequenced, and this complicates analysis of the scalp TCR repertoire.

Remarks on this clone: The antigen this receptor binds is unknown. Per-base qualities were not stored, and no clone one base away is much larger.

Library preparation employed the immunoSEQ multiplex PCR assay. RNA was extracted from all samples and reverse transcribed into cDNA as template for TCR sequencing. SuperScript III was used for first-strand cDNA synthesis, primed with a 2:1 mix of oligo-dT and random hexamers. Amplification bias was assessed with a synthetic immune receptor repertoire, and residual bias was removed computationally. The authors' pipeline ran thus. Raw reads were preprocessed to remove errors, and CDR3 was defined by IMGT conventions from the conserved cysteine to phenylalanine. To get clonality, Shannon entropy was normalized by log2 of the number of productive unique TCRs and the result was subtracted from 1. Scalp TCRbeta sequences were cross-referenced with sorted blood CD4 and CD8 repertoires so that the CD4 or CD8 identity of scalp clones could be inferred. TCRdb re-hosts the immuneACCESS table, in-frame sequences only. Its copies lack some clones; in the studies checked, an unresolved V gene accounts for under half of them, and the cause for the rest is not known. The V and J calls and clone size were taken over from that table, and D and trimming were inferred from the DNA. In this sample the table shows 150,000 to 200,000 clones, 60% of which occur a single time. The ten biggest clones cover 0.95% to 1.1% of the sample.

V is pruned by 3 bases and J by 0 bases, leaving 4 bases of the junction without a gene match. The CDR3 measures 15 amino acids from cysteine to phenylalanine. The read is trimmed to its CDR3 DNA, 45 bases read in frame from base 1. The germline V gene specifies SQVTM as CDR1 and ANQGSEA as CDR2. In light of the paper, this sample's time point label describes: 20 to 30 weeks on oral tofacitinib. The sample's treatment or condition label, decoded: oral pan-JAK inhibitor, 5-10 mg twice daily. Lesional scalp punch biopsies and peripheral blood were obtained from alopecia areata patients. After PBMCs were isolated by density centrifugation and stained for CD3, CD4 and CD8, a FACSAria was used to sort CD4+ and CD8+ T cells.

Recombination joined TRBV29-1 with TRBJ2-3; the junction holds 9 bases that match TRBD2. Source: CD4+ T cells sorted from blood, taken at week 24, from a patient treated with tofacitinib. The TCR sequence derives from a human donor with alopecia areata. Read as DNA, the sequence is TGCAGCGTTGATGGAGCGGGGGGAAGCACAGATACGCAGTATTTT. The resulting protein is CSVDGAGGSTDTQYF.